A selection of T cell receptor beta chains follows, all from one sample in a study of blood T cell repertoires in COVID-19. The protocol was immunoSEQ multiplex PCR, while the TCRdb copy is restricted to in-frame clones and leaves out a portion. Of 210,000 or so clones listed, under 90% were seen once; the top ten hold 15% to 20%. Sequencing was performed on peripheral blood. These receptors came from a human donor in a cohort sampled during active COVID-19. Both conserved end residues are part of each CDR3. The order of the fields is CDR3 length, clone size, V gene, D gene, J gene, CDR3 protein, CDR3 DNA. A D gene is named only where the DNA matches it firmly. Size tells how often a clone was seen (once, few, many) or the class of an expanded clone, and some rows leave it out.

cdr3_length: 13
clone_size: .
v_call: TRBV12-3/TRBV12-4
d_call: .
j_call: TRBJ1-5
cdr3_aa: CASRFDRNQPQHF
cdr3_nt: TGTGCCAGCAGGTTCGACAGGAATCAGCCCCAGCATTTT

cdr3_length: 15
clone_size: .
v_call: TRBV7-2
d_call: TRBD2
j_call: TRBJ2-5
cdr3_aa: CASSLIAGVGETQYF
cdr3_nt: TGTGCCAGCAGCTTAATAGCGGGAGTGGGAGAGACCCAGTACTTC

cdr3_length: 16
clone_size: .
v_call: TRBV12-1
d_call: .
j_call: TRBJ2-5
cdr3_aa: CASSPASGGPQETQYF
cdr3_nt: TGTGCCAGCAGCCCCGCTAGCGGGGGACCTCAAGAGACCCAGTACTTC

cdr3_length: 16
clone_size: .
v_call: TRBV5-1
d_call: .
j_call: TRBJ1-2
cdr3_aa: CASSFRSPGDAFGYTF
cdr3_nt: TGCGCCAGCAGCTTTAGGAGCCCGGGAGACGCGTTTGGCTACACCTTC

cdr3_length: 15
clone_size: .
v_call: TRBV5-1
d_call: .
j_call: TRBJ2-7
cdr3_aa: CASSLDSLSSYEQYF
cdr3_nt: TGCGCCAGCAGCTTGGATAGTCTCTCTTCGTACGAGCAGTACTTC

cdr3_length: 14
clone_size: .
v_call: TRBV28
d_call: .
j_call: TRBJ2-7
cdr3_aa: CASSLSAKLDEQYF
cdr3_nt: TGTGCCAGCAGTTTAAGTGCAAAGCTAGACGAGCAGTACTTC

cdr3_length: 13
clone_size: .
v_call: TRBV6-4
d_call: TRBD1
j_call: TRBJ1-1
cdr3_aa: CASRVTGDSEAFF
cdr3_nt: TGTGCCAGCAGGGTCACAGGGGACAGTGAAGCTTTCTTT

cdr3_length: 15
clone_size: .
v_call: TRBV7-9
d_call: TRBD2
j_call: TRBJ2-3
cdr3_aa: CASSLRSGNTDTQYF
cdr3_nt: TGTGCCAGCAGCTTACGCAGCGGGAACACAGATACGCAGTATTTT

cdr3_length: 17
clone_size: .
v_call: TRBV5-5
d_call: TRBD1
j_call: TRBJ1-6
cdr3_aa: CASSGATGGRYNSPLHF
cdr3_nt: TGTGCCAGCAGCGGAGCCACAGGGGGACGCTATAATTCACCCCTCCACTTT

cdr3_length: 15
clone_size: .
v_call: TRBV28
d_call: TRBD2
j_call: TRBJ2-1
cdr3_aa: CASSLTSGPYNEQFF
cdr3_nt: TGTGCCAGCAGTCTCACTAGCGGACCATACAATGAGCAGTTCTTC

cdr3_length: 14
clone_size: .
v_call: TRBV2
d_call: TRBD1
j_call: TRBJ2-5
cdr3_aa: CASGDRGIQETQYF
cdr3_nt: TGTGCCAGCGGGGACAGGGGCATCCAAGAGACCCAGTACTTC

cdr3_length: 14
clone_size: .
v_call: TRBV7-2
d_call: .
j_call: TRBJ2-2
cdr3_aa: CASSLYSDTGELFF
cdr3_nt: TGTGCCAGCAGCCTGTATTCGGACACCGGGGAGCTGTTTTTT

cdr3_length: 15
clone_size: .
v_call: TRBV7-3
d_call: .
j_call: TRBJ2-1
cdr3_aa: CASSRDGSSYNEQFF
cdr3_nt: TGTGCCAGCAGTAGGGACGGGAGCTCCTACAATGAGCAGTTCTTC

cdr3_length: 15
clone_size: once
v_call: TRBV28
d_call: TRBD2
j_call: TRBJ2-1
cdr3_aa: CAAGALSGRLNEQFF
cdr3_nt: TGTGCCGCGGGCGCCCTCAGCGGGAGACTTAATGAGCAGTTCTTC

cdr3_length: 15
clone_size: .
v_call: TRBV5-6
d_call: .
j_call: TRBJ2-1
cdr3_aa: CASVRRGTIYNEQFF
cdr3_nt: TGTGCCAGCGTACGCCGGGGGACCATTTACAATGAGCAGTTCTTC

cdr3_length: 16
clone_size: few
v_call: TRBV7-3
d_call: .
j_call: TRBJ1-1
cdr3_aa: CASSSQGSVANTEAFF
cdr3_nt: TGTGCCAGCAGCTCACAGGGTAGCGTTGCGAACACTGAAGCTTTCTTT

cdr3_length: 14
clone_size: .
v_call: TRBV4-1
d_call: .
j_call: TRBJ1-2
cdr3_aa: CASSQDNWNYGYTF
cdr3_nt: TGCGCCAGCAGCCAAGACAACTGGAACTATGGCTACACCTTC

cdr3_length: 14
clone_size: .
v_call: TRBV5-5
d_call: .
j_call: TRBJ2-5
cdr3_aa: CASSSPTGVETQYF
cdr3_nt: TGTGCCAGCAGCTCGCCGACAGGAGTAGAGACCCAGTACTTC

cdr3_length: 15
clone_size: .
v_call: TRBV5-4
d_call: TRBD2
j_call: TRBJ2-7
cdr3_aa: CASSQSLAGRNEQYF
cdr3_nt: TGTGCCAGCAGCCAAAGTCTAGCGGGACGCAACGAGCAGTACTTC

cdr3_length: 11
clone_size: .
v_call: TRBV12-3/TRBV12-4
d_call: .
j_call: TRBJ2-1
cdr3_aa: CGSASYNEQFF
cdr3_nt: TGTGGGAGCGCCTCCTACAATGAGCAGTTCTTC

cdr3_length: 16
clone_size: .
v_call: TRBV6-1
d_call: TRBD1
j_call: TRBJ2-5
cdr3_aa: CASSEFGQGARETQYF
cdr3_nt: TGTGCCAGCAGTGAATTTGGACAGGGGGCGCGGGAGACCCAGTACTTC

cdr3_length: 13
clone_size: .
v_call: TRBV18
d_call: TRBD2
j_call: TRBJ2-7
cdr3_aa: CASSPSGRAEQYF
cdr3_nt: TGTGCCAGCTCACCCAGCGGGAGGGCCGAGCAGTACTTC

cdr3_length: 13
clone_size: .
v_call: TRBV6-6
d_call: .
j_call: TRBJ1-2
cdr3_aa: CASSPRIEYGYTF
cdr3_nt: TGTGCCAGCAGCCCCCGCATTGAGTATGGCTACACCTTC

cdr3_length: 14
clone_size: .
v_call: TRBV4-1
d_call: .
j_call: TRBJ2-1
cdr3_aa: CASSQFVGYNEQFF
cdr3_nt: TGCGCCAGCAGCCAATTTGTCGGGTACAATGAGCAGTTCTTC

cdr3_length: 15
clone_size: .
v_call: TRBV27
d_call: TRBD1
j_call: TRBJ1-6
cdr3_aa: CASSPQGPYNSPLHF
cdr3_nt: TGTGCCAGCAGTCCACAGGGGCCGTATAATTCACCCCTCCACTTT

cdr3_length: 14
clone_size: few
v_call: TRBV7-6
d_call: TRBD1
j_call: TRBJ1-3
cdr3_aa: CASSRDRGRNTIYF
cdr3_nt: TGTGCCAGCAGTCGAGACAGGGGTAGGAACACCATATATTTT

cdr3_length: 15
clone_size: .
v_call: TRBV5-1
d_call: TRBD2
j_call: TRBJ2-1
cdr3_aa: CASSQRTSGNNEQFF
cdr3_nt: TGCGCCAGCAGTCAAAGGACTAGCGGGAACAATGAGCAGTTCTTC

cdr3_length: 15
clone_size: .
v_call: TRBV20-1
d_call: .
j_call: TRBJ1-6
cdr3_aa: CSASSPGTRGSPLHF
cdr3_nt: TGCAGTGCTAGTTCGCCGGGAACCCGAGGATCACCCCTCCACTTT

cdr3_length: 14
clone_size: .
v_call: TRBV19
d_call: TRBD1
j_call: TRBJ2-3
cdr3_aa: CASSIGQVGDTQYF
cdr3_nt: TGTGCCAGTAGTATCGGACAGGTGGGAGATACGCAGTATTTT

cdr3_length: 15
clone_size: .
v_call: TRBV10-3
d_call: .
j_call: TRBJ2-4
cdr3_aa: CAISESLGSKNIQYF
cdr3_nt: TGTGCCATCAGTGAGTCGCTAGGTTCCAAAAACATTCAGTACTTC

cdr3_length: 15
clone_size: .
v_call: TRBV3-1/TRBV3-2
d_call: TRBD2
j_call: TRBJ2-7
cdr3_aa: CASSHGTSLLAEQYF
cdr3_nt: TGTGCCAGCAGCCACGGGACTAGCCTATTGGCCGAGCAGTACTTC

cdr3_length: 16
clone_size: .
v_call: TRBV6-6
d_call: .
j_call: TRBJ1-1
cdr3_aa: CASIHAGERMNTEAFF
cdr3_nt: TGTGCCAGCATCCATGCGGGAGAGAGAATGAACACTGAAGCTTTCTTT

cdr3_length: 15
clone_size: .
v_call: TRBV6-6
d_call: .
j_call: TRBJ1-5
cdr3_aa: CASRQGRVGDQPQHF
cdr3_nt: TGTGCCAGCAGGCAAGGCAGGGTAGGCGATCAGCCCCAGCATTTT

cdr3_length: 15
clone_size: .
v_call: TRBV9
d_call: .
j_call: TRBJ1-2
cdr3_aa: CASSVAGTGPYGYTF
cdr3_nt: TGTGCCAGCAGCGTGGCTGGTACAGGGCCATATGGCTACACCTTC

cdr3_length: 11
clone_size: .
v_call: TRBV10-2
d_call: .
j_call: TRBJ1-2
cdr3_aa: CASTDRTGYTF
cdr3_nt: TGCGCCAGCACTGACAGGACAGGCTACACCTTC

cdr3_length: 17
clone_size: .
v_call: TRBV6-2/TRBV6-3
d_call: TRBD2
j_call: TRBJ2-2
cdr3_aa: CASSSPFGGIDTGELFF
cdr3_nt: TGTGCCAGCAGTTCCCCATTCGGGGGGATAGACACCGGGGAGCTGTTTTTT